This entry describes one TCR beta chain. Combining a sample-barcoded 5' primer with a J-beta primer mix, a second PCR ran for roughly 7 to 11 cycles. Every cDNA molecule bore a tag from a template-switch adaptor containing 12 random nucleotides. TCRdb used MiXCR to reprocess the 5' RACE reads, holding one entry per CDR3 protein. This table has approximately 1,700,000 distinct CDR3 sequences, around 40% appearing once. The data stem from a study of blood T cells in healthy people across ages. Material: blood. This receptor was taken from a human donor in good health.

The CDR3 bases are TGCGCCAGCAGCTTGGCCAAGGACTTTTCCAATGAGCAGTTCTTC. Translating gives CASSLAKDFSNEQFF. The chain uses TRBV5-1 and TRBJ2-1; possible D gene TRBD2, 5 bases. The length of the CDR3 is 15 residues. Germline loops: CDR1 SGHRS, CDR2 YFSETQ. Between the trimmed V and J ends, which lost 0 bases and 6 bases, there was a span of 13 bases.